Below, 9 T cell receptor beta chains from the same sample are listed, as sequenced in a study of PD-1 blockade in classical Hodgkin lymphoma. Time point of the sample: cycle 4 day 1 (C4D1), after around six weeks of nivolumab. Brentuximab vedotin exposure varied, and every patient relapsed after autologous stem cell transplantation. The data were produced by immunoSEQ multiplex PCR, yet TCRdb's version contains in-frame clones alone and is incomplete. The data contain approximately 90,000 clones, 83% of them singletons. The specimen comprised peripheral blood mononuclear cells (PBMCs), sampled before the fourth cycle of nivolumab. These TCRs come from a human donor with classical Hodgkin lymphoma.

In DNA form, the CDR3 reads TGCGCCAGCAGCTCCGGACAGGGGTCCTTCCATGGCTACACCTTC. Encoded protein: CASSSGQGSFHGYTF. This chain uses TRBV5-1 with TRBJ1-2; 9 nucleotides align to TRBD1. V trimming: 3 bases; J trimming: 6 bases; junction bases outside the gene matches: 9. The CDR3 sequence is 15 residues long. CDR1 SGHRS and CDR2 YFSETQ come from the germline V gene.

The rearrangement links TRBV30 to TRBJ2-7; D remains ambiguous. Per the germline V gene, CDR1 is GTSNPN and CDR2 is SVGIG (reference sequence). The CDR3 runs to 11 residues. V lost 8 bases and J lost 3, with 11 bases in between. The CDR3 DNA is TGTGCCCTCGCAAAGGGCTACGAGCAGTACTTC. Translated: CALAKGYEQYF.

The sample holds a few counts of this clone. The chain couples TRBV27 to TRBJ2-2; D remains unclear. This CDR3 has 14 amino acids. Per germline, CDR1 MNHEY and CDR2 SMNVEV (reference sequence). Between the trimmed V and J ends, which lost 3 bases and 6 bases, there was a span of 11 bases. CDR3 nucleotide sequence: TGTGCCAGCAGTTTTACACCCTTGGCCGGGGAGCTGTTTTTT. This gives the protein CASSFTPLAGELFF.

The CDR3 loop is CATSLAKGPISYEQYF. CDR3 in DNA: TGTGCCACCAGCTTGGCGAAGGGGCCGATCTCCTACGAGCAGTACTTC. The V gene is TRBV15, the J gene TRBJ2-7; TRBD1 might be the D (5 bases). The ends were cut back, 5 bases at V and 0 bases at J, with 17 bases in the middle. The CDR3 totals 16 residues. The germline V gene has CDR1 LNHNV and CDR2 YYDKDF (reference sequence).

The rearrangement links TRBV19 to TRBJ1-1; no reliable D call. The V end lost 8 bases, the J end lost 2 bases, and 15 bases lay between the germline ends. CDR3 length: 14 residues. Germline CDR1 and CDR2: LNHDA and SQIVND (reference sequence). CDR3 residues: CASGPRRQNTEAFF. DNA of the CDR3: TGTGCCAGTGGCCCGAGGCGGCAAAACACTGAAGCTTTCTTT. The entire variable domain, with the rest obtained from reference TRBV19 and TRBJ1-1, is as follows: DGGITQSPKYLFRKEGQNVTLSCEQNLNHDAMYWYRQDPGQGLRLIYYSQIVNDFQKGDIAEGYSVSREKKESFPLTVTSAQKNPTAFYLCASGPRRQNTEAFFGQGTRLTVV.

A single count supports this clone. The chain carries TRBV19 and TRBJ2-2, with D tentatively TRBD1 or TRBD2 (5 bases each). V was shortened by 4 bases and J by 3 bases, with 15 bases between the two germline ends. The germline CDR1 and CDR2 sequences are LNHDA and SQIVND (reference sequence). The CDR3 length is 16 residues. The CDR3 DNA is TGTGCCAGTAGTAGGGCCCGGGACGGTTACACCGGGGAGCTGTTTTTT. This encodes CASSRARDGYTGELFF.

The chain combines TRBV5-4 with TRBJ1-2, with 8 bases fitting TRBD1. V shed 0 bases and J 8 bases; nucleotides not matched to a gene: 6. The germline V gene encodes CDR1 SGHNT and CDR2 YYREEE (reference sequence). The CDR3 runs to 14 residues. The CDR3 region has the DNA TGTGCCAGCAGCTTGGTTCAGGGGGCGGGCGGCTACACCTTC. It translates to CASSLVQGAGGYTF.

V is TRBV6-1 and J is TRBJ1-2; D is unresolved. Germline CDR1 reads MNHNS; CDR2 reads SASEGT. V was pared by 6 bases and J by 6 bases, with 20 bases between. The CDR3 has 15 amino acids. The CDR3 sequence is CASRDRNSFWDGYTF. The CDR3 nucleotides read TGTGCCAGCAGGGACCGGAACAGTTTTTGGGATGGCTACACCTTC.

The chain combines TRBV10-3 with TRBJ2-1; a possible D gene is TRBD1 (5 bases). In germline, CDR1 is ENHRY, CDR2 SYGVKD. This CDR3 comprises 13 residues. V lost 6 bases, J lost 1 base, and 7 bases lay in between. The CDR3 spells CAIRAGSYNEQFF. The CDR3 nucleotides are TGTGCCATCAGGGCAGGGTCCTACAATGAGCAGTTCTTC.